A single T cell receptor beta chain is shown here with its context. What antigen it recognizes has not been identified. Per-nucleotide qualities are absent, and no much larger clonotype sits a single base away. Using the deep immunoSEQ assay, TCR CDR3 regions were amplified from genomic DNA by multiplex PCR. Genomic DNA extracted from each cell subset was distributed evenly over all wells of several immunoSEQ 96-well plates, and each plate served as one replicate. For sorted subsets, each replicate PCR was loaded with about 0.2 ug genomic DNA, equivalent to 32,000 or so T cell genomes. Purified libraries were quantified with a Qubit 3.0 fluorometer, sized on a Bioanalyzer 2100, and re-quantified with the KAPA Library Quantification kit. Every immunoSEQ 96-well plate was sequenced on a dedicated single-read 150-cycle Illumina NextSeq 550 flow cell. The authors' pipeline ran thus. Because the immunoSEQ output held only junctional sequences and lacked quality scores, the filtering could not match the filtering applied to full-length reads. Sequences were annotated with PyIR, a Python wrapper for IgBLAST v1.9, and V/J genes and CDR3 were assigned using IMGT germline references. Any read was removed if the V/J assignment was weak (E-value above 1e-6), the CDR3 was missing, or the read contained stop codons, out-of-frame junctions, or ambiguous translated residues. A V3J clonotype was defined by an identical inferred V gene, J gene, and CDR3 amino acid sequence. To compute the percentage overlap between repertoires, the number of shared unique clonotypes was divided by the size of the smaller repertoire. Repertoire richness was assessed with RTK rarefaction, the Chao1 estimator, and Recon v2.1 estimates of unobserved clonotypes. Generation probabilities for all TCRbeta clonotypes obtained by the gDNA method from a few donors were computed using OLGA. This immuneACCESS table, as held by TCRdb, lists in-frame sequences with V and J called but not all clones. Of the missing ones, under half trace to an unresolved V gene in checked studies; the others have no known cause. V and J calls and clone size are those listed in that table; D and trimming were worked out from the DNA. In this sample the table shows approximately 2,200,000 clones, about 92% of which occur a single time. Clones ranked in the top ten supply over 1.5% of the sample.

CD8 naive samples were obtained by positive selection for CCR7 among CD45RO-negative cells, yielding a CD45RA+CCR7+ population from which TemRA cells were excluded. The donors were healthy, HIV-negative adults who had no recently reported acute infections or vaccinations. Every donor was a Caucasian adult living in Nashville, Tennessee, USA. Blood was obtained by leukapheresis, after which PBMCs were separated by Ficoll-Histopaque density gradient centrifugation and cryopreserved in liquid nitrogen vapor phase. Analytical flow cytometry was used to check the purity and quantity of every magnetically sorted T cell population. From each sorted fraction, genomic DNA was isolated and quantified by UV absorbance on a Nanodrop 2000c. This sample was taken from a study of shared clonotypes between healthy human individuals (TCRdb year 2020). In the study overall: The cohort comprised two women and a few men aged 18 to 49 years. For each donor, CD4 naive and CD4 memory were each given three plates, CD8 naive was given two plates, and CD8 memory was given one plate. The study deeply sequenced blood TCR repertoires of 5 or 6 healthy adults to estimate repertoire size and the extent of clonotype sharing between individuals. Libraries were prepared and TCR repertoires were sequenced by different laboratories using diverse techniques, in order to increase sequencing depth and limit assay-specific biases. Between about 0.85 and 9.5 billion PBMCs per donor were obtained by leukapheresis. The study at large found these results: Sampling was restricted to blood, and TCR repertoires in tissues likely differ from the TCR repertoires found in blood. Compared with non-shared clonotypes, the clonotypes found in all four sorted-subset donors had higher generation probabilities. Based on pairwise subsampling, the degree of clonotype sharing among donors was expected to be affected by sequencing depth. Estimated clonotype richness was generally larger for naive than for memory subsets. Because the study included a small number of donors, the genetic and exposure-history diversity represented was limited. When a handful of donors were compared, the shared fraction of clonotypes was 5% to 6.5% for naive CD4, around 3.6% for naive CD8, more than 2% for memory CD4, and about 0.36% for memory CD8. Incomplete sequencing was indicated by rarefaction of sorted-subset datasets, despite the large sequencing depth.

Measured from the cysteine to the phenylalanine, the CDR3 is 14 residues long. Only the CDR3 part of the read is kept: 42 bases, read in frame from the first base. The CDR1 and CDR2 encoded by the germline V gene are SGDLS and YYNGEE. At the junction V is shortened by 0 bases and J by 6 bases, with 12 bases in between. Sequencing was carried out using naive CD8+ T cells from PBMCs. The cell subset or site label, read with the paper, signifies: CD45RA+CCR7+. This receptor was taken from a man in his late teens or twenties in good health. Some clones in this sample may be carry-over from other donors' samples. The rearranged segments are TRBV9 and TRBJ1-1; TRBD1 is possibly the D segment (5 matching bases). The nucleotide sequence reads TGTGCCAGCAGCGTAGGGGACGCAGGTCCTGAAGCTTTCTTT. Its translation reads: CASSVGDAGPEAFF.